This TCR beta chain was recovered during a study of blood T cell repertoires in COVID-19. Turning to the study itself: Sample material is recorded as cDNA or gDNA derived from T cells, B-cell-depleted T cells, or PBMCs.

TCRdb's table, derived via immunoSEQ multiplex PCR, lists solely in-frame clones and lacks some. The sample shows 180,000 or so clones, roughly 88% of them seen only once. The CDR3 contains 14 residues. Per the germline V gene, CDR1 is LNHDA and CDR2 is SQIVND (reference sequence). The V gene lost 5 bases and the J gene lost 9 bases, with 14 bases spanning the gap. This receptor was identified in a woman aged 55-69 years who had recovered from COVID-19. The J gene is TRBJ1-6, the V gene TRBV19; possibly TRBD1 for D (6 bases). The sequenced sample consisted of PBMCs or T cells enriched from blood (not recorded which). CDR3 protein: CASSRGTGISPLHF. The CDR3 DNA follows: TGTGCCAGTAGTCGGGGTACAGGGATTTCACCCCTCCACTTT.